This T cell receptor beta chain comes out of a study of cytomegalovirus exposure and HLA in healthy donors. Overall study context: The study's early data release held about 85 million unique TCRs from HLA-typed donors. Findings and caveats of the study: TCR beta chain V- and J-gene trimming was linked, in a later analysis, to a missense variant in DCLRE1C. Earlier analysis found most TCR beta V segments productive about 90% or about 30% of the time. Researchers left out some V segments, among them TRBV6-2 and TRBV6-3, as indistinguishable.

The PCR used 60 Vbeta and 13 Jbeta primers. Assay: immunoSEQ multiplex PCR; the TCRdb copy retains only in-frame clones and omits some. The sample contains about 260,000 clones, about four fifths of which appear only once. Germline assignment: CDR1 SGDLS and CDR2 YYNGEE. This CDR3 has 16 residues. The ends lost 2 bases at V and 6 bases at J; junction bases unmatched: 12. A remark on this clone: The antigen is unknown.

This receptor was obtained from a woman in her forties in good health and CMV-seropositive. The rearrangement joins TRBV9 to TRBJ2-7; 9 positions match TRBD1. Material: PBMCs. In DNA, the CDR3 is TGTGCCAGCAGCGTTGGGGCCGGGACAGGGATTTCCGAGCAGTACTTC. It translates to CASSVGAGTGISEQYF. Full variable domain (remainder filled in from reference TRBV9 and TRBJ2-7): DSGVTQTPKHLITATGQRVTLRCSPRSGDLSVYWYQQSLDQGLQFLIQYYNGEERAKGNILERFSAQQFPDLHSELNLSSLELGDSALYFCASSVGAGTGISEQYFGPGTRLTVT.